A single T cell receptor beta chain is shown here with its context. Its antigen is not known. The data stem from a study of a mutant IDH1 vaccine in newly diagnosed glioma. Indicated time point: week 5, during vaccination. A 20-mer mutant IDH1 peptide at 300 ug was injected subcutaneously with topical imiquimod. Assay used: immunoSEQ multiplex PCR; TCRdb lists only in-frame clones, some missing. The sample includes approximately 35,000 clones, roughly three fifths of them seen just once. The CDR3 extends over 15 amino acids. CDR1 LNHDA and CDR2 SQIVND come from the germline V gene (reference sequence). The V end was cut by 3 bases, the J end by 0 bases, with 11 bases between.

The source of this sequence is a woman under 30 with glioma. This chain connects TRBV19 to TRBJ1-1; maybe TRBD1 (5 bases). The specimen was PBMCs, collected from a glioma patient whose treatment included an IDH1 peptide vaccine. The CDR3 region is CASSMQGPMNTEAFF. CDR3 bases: TGTGCCAGTAGTATGCAGGGACCTATGAACACTGAAGCTTTCTTT.